These 8 T cell receptor beta chains were all obtained from the same sample, sequenced in a study of blood T cells in healthy people across ages. The second PCR ran about 6 to 11 cycles with a sample-barcoded 5' primer and J-beta primers. TCRdb re-analysed the 5' RACE reads in MiXCR, keeping a single row per CDR3 protein. In the table there are 1.5 million to 2 million distinct CDR3 sequences, 28% of which are singletons. The source material was blood. These receptors were taken from a woman under 40 in good health.

In its sample, this clonotype was seen a few times. This rearrangement joins TRBV5-5 to TRBJ2-5, with D maybe TRBD1 (7 bases). This CDR3 comprises 15 residues. The germline V gene has CDR1 SGHKS and CDR2 YYEKEE (reference sequence). Trimming pared 2 bases from V and 4 bases from J, leaving 15 bases between. CDR3 region: CASSFRDSGGETQYF. The CDR3 DNA reads as TGTGCCAGCAGCTTCCGGGACTCAGGGGGAGAGACCCAGTACTTC.

This clonotype came up a few times. The chain carries TRBV29-1 and TRBJ1-1; D call uncertain. The CDR3 extends over 14 amino acids. Germline V gene sequence: CDR1 SQVTM, CDR2 ANQGSEA. The V and J ends lost 5 bases and 4 bases respectively, with 17 bases between them. In nucleotides, the CDR3 is TGCAGCGTTCGGCTACAGACCTTCGCCACTGAAGCTTTCTTT. Its translation: CSVRLQTFATEAFF.

This clonotype was seen a few times. The rearrangement links TRBV20-1 to TRBJ1-2; 9 nucleotides align to TRBD1. With V trimmed by 3 bases and J by 8 bases, 10 bases remained unmatched. Germline CDR1 reads DFQATT; CDR2 reads SNEGSKA (reference sequence). This CDR3 contains 14 residues. Written as DNA, the CDR3 is TGCAGTGCTAGCGAAAACAGGGGGCAGAGCGGCTACACCTTC. This codes for CSASENRGQSGYTF.

J is TRBJ2-7 and V is TRBV20-1, with D perhaps matching TRBD1 (6 bases). The germline gives CDR1 DFQATT, CDR2 SNEGSKA (reference sequence). V shed 5 bases and J shed 4 bases, with 15 bases lying between them. This CDR3 has 13 amino acids. The CDR3 region has the DNA TGCAGTGCTTTGCGACAGGCCGGGTACGAGCAGTACTTC. This gives the protein CSALRQAGYEQYF.

There are many counts of this clonotype. V gene TRBV4-2 combines with J gene TRBJ1-2, with 12 bases matching TRBD1. The length of the CDR3 is 15 residues. The V gene end was trimmed by 6 bases and the J gene end by 2 bases; junction bases not matched to a gene: 4. Per germline, CDR1 LGHNA and CDR2 YNFKEQ. CDR3 in amino acids: CASRGQGAQNYGYTF. CDR3 DNA sequence: TGTGCCAGCAGGGGACAGGGGGCTCAAAACTATGGCTACACCTTC.

Only a few counts were recorded for this clonotype. The rearrangement uses TRBV29-1 and TRBJ1-2; 7 nucleotides agree with TRBD1. The ends lost 6 bases at V and 1 base at J; junction bases unmatched: 5. The germline gives CDR1 SQVTM, CDR2 ANQGSEA. The CDR3 is 13 amino acids. The CDR3 DNA is TGCAGCGTGGTCCGGGACAGTAACTATGGCTACACCTTC. Translating it yields CSVVRDSNYGYTF.

This clonotype has just one count. The rearrangement uses TRBV7-2 and TRBJ1-4; no reliable D call. This CDR3 contains 15 residues. The ends were cut back, 0 bases at V and 8 bases at J, with 13 bases in the middle. CDR1 is SGHTA, CDR2 FQGNSA, per germline. The CDR3: CASSLAPALGEKLFF. CDR3 DNA sequence: TGTGCCAGCAGCTTAGCTCCGGCTCTCGGGGAAAAACTGTTTTTT.

This clonotype occurred a few times. The chain is built from TRBV4-3 and TRBJ2-5, with D possibly TRBD2 on 6 matching bases. Germline V gene lookup returns CDR1 LGHNA and CDR2 YSLEER. The V end was cut by 1 base, the J end by 3 bases, with 15 bases between. The CDR3 totals 16 residues. The CDR3 here is CASSQGTTKTKETQYF. In nucleotides, the CDR3 is TGCGCCAGCAGCCAAGGGACTACCAAGACAAAAGAGACCCAGTACTTC.